This T cell receptor beta chain was identified during a study of OX40 agonist ivuxolimab in advanced cancers. As for the study in general: It was permissible to have had prior anti-PD-1, anti-PD-L1 or anti-CTLA-4 therapy, and approximately 38% had some.

This clone has only a few counts. Its specificity is not known. The CDR3 spans 17 residues. V was pared by 6 bases and J by 9 bases, with 14 bases of the junction left unmatched. Germline V gives CDR1 MDHEN, CDR2 SYDVKM. Some clones are missing from TCRdb's copy, which holds only in-frame ones; the method was immunoSEQ multiplex PCR. The sample lists about 100,000 clones; about nine tenths were seen once. General study findings and limits: Some nonresponders likewise displayed low normalized T-cell clonal expansion.

The chain is built from TRBV28 and TRBJ2-1; 13 bases are a match to TRBD2. The source is an adult with an advanced solid tumor such as melanoma, head and neck, liver or kidney cancer. The sequenced sample was CD4+ or CD8+ T cells sorted from blood, obtained in a trial of the OX40 agonist ivuxolimab. The CDR3 here is CASSLWELAGGPGEQFF. The CDR3 bases are TGTGCCAGCAGCCTCTGGGAACTAGCGGGAGGGCCGGGTGAGCAGTTCTTC.